The clone carrying this TCR beta chain was seen a single time. The antigen is not known. The source of the sample is a study of T cell responses to AZD1222 COVID-19 vaccine. Study-wide results and caveats: As reported, nearly half of all spike-specific TCRs target variant regions that are unmutated. Compared with day 0, the breadth and depth of the Spike-specific TCR repertoire rose significantly after two doses of AZD1222. No repertoire was sampled before or during the peak T cell response, only after it. Donors were mostly white British, more females; clonal diversity possibly underestimated.

After removal of 5 bases from V and 4 bases from J, the junction contained 10 bases not matched to a gene. This CDR3 is built from 15 residues. Germline V gene lookup returns CDR1 SGHTA and CDR2 FQGNSA. Assay: immunoSEQ multiplex PCR; the TCRdb copy retains only in-frame clones and omits some. The sample has some 150,000 clones, approximately 89% seen once. This specimen was peripheral blood, taken on day 0 of MenACWY control vaccination. The chain links TRBV7-2 to TRBJ1-2, with 7 bases aligning to TRBD1. The receptor was isolated from an adult in good health. CDR3 in amino acids: CASSRDDRESYGYTF. CDR3 nucleotide sequence: TGTGCCAGCAGCCGGGACGACAGGGAATCCTATGGCTACACCTTC. Drawing the rest from reference TRBV7-2 and TRBJ1-2, the complete variable domain is GAGVSQSPSNKVTEKGKDVELRCDPISGHTALYWYRQSLGQGLEFLIYFQGNSAPDKSGLPSDRFSAERTGGSVSTLTIQRTQQEDSAVYLCASSRDDRESYGYTFGSGTRLTVV.